This T cell receptor (beta chain) was recovered during a study of regulatory T cells in long-lasting Graves disease. Arm-PCR with iRepertoire HTBI primers amplified the CDR3 regions for these TCR beta libraries. Each CDR3 protein is one row after TCRdb ran MiXCR on the multiplex PCR reads. The sample yields approximately 400,000 distinct CDR3 sequences, roughly 20% seen once. CDR1 is SGHTA, CDR2 FQGNSA, per germline. Trimming stripped 2 bases from V and 8 bases from J, with 13 bases between. The CDR3 is 15 residues long. This clonotype was picked up many times. Specified time point: persistent/refractory GD, antithyroid drugs over 5 years with positive TRAb. TCR sequences were obtained from RNA taken from PBMCs.

The material sequenced was peripheral blood mononuclear cells (PBMCs), taken when the disease was refractory, from a patient treated with antithyroid drugs. The clonotype originates from a woman aged 40 to 50 with Graves disease. The rearrangement links TRBV7-2 to TRBJ1-6; D gene unclear. CDR3 coding DNA: TGTGCCAGCAGCTTAAGAGGCAGCCCTTATTCACCCCTCCACTTT. Translated, it gives CASSLRGSPYSPLHF.